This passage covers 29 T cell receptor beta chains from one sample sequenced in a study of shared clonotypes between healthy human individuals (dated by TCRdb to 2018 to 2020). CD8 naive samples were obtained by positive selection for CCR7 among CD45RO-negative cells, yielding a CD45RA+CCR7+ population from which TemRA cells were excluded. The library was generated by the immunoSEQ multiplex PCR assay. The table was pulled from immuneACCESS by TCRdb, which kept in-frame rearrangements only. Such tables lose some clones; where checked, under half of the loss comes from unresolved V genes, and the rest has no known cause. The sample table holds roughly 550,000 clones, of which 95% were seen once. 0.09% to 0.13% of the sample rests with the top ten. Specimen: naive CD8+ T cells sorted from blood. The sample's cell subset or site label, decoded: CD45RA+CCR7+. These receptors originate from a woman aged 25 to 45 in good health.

DNA for the CDR3: TGTGCCAGCAGCCCCTGGCAGGGGACTGAAGCTTTCTTT. Translated, it gives CASSPWQGTEAFF. The V and J genes are TRBV9 and TRBJ1-1; tentative D call: TRBD1 (6 bases). CDR1 SGDLS and CDR2 YYNGEE come from the germline V gene. With 4 bases removed from V and 5 bases from J, the gap between germline ends came to 12 bases. The CDR3 extends over 13 amino acids.

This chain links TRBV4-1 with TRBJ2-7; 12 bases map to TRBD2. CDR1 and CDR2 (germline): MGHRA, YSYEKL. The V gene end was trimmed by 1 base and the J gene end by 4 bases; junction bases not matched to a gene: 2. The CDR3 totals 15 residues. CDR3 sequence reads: CASSQGTSGKYEQYF. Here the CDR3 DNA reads TGCGCCAGCAGCCAAGGGACTAGCGGGAAATACGAGCAGTACTTC.

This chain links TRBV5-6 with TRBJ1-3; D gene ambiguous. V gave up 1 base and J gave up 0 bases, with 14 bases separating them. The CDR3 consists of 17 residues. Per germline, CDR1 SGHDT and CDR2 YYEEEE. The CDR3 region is CASSLSVFGYSGNTIYF. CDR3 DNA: TGTGCCAGCAGCTTGTCTGTATTCGGCTACTCTGGAAACACCATATATTTT.

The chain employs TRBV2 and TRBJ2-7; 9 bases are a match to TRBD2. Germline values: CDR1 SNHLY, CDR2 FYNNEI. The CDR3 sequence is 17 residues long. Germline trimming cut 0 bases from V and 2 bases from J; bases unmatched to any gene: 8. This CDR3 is CASSEAAREGRAYEQYF. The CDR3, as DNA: TGTGCCAGCAGTGAAGCTGCGCGGGAGGGCAGAGCCTACGAGCAGTACTTC. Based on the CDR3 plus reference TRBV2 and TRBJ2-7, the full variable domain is EPEVTQTPSHQVTQMGQEVILRCVPISNHLYFYWYRQILGQKVEFLVSFYNNEISEKSEIFDDQFSVERPDGSNFTLKIRSTKLEDSAMYFCASSEAAREGRAYEQYFGPGTRLTVT.

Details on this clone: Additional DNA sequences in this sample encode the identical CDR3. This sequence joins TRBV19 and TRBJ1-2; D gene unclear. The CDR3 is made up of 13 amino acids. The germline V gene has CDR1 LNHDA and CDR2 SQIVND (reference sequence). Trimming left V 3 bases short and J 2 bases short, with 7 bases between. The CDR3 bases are TGTGCCAGTAGTATTGACCGCAACTATGGCTACACCTTC. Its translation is CASSIDRNYGYTF.

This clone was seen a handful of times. CDR3 DNA: TGTGCCACCAGCAGGGCCTTTGGGGATCAGCCCCAGCATTTT. This gives the protein CATSRAFGDQPQHF. This chain uses TRBV15 with TRBJ1-5; D unclear. Germline loops: CDR1 LNHNV, CDR2 YYDKDF (reference sequence). There are 14 residues in the CDR3. The V and J ends lost 3 bases and 5 bases respectively, with 11 bases between them.

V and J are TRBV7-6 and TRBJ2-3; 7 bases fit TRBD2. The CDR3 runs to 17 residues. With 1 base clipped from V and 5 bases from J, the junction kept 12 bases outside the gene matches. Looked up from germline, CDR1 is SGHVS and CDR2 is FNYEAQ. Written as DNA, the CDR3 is TGTGCCAGCAGCTTAGAGCTACGGAGCGGGAATTTAGATACGCAGTATTTT. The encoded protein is CASSLELRSGNLDTQYF.

As DNA, the CDR3 is TGCAGTGCCAGGTCCATTTATGGCTACACCTTC. Its translation: CSARSIYGYTF. The rearrangement uses TRBV20-1 and TRBJ1-2; D is ambiguous. Trimming stripped 6 bases from V and 5 bases from J, with 10 bases between. This CDR3 comprises 11 residues. Per the germline V gene, CDR1 is DFQATT and CDR2 is SNEGSKA (reference sequence).

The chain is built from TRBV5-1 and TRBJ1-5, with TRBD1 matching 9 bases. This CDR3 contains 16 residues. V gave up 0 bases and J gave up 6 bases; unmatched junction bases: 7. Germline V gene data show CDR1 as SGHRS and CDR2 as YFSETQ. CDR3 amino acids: CASSLDVTGGGQPQHF. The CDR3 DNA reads TGCGCCAGCAGCTTGGATGTGACAGGGGGTGGTCAGCCCCAGCATTTT.

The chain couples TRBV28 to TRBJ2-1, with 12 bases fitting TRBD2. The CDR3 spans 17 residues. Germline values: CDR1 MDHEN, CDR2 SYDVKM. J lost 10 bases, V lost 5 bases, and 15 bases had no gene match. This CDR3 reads CASSPGLAGFVVKEQFF. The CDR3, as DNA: TGTGCCAGCAGTCCAGGACTAGCGGGATTTGTCGTGAAGGAGCAGTTCTTC.

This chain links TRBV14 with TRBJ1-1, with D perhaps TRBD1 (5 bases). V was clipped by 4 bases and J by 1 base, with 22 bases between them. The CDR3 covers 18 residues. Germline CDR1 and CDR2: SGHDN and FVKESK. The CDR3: CASSPSLGDPYPNTEAFF. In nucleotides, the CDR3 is TGTGCCAGCAGCCCCTCCCTTGGGGACCCATACCCGAACACTGAAGCTTTCTTT.

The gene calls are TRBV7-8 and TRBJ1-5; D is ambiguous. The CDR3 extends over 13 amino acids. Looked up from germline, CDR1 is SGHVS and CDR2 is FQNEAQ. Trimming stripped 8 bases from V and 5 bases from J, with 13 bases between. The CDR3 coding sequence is TGTGCCAGCCTACAAAGCTGGGATCAGCCCCAGCATTTT. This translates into CASLQSWDQPQHF.

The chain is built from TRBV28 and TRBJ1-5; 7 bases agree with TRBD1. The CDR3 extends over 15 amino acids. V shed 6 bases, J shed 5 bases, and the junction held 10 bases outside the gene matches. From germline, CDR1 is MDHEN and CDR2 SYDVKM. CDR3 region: CASRTGPPRDQPQHF. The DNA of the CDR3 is TGTGCCAGCAGGACAGGGCCTCCAAGGGATCAGCCCCAGCATTTT.

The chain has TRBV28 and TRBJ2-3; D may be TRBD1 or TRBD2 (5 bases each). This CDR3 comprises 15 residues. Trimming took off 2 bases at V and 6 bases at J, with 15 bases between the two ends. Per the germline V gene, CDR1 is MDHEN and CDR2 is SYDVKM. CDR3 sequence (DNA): TGTGCCAGCAGTTTAATGGGACCGCAGACGGATACGCAGTATTTT. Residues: CASSLMGPQTDTQYF.

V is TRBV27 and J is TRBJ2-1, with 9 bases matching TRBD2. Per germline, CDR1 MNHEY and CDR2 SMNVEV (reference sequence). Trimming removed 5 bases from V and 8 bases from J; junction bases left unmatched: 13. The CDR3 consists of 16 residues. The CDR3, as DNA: TGTGCCAGCAGTGCCAGTTTAGCGGGAGAGGCCTATGAGCAGTTCTTC. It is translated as CASSASLAGEAYEQFF.

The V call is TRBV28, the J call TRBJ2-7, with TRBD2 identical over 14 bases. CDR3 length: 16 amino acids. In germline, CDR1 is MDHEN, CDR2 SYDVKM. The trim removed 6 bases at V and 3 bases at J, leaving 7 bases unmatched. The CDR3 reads CASSKGLAGVIYEQYF. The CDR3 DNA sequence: TGTGCCAGCAGCAAGGGACTAGCGGGAGTTATCTACGAGCAGTACTTC.

CDR3 DNA: TGCGCCAGCAGTGATTCAGGAATTTTCACAGATACGCAGTATTTT. Protein product: CASSDSGIFTDTQYF. This chain connects TRBV10-1 to TRBJ2-3; D is unclear. Trimming took off 3 bases at V and 2 bases at J, with 12 bases between the two ends. The CDR3 sequence is 15 residues long. The germline V gene has CDR1 WNHNN and CDR2 SYGVQD (reference sequence).

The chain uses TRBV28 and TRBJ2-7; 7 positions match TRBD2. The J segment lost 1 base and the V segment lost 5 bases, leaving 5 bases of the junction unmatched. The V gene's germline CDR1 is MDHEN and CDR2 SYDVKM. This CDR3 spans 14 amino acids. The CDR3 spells CASSSSRESYEQYF. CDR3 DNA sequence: TGTGCCAGCAGTAGCTCGCGGGAGTCCTACGAGCAGTACTTC.

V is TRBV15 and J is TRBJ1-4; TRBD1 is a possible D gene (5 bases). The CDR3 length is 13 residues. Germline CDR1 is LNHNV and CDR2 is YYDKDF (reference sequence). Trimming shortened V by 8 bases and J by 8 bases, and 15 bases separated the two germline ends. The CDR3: CATGGDAGEKLFF. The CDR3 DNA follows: TGTGCCACCGGTGGGGACGCAGGGGAAAAACTGTTTTTT.

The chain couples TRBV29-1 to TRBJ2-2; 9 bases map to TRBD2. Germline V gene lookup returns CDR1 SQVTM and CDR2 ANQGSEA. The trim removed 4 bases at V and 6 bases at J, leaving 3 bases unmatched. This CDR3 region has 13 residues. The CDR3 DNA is TGCAGCGTTGGGGGACTAGCCCCCGGGGAGCTGTTTTTT. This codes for CSVGGLAPGELFF.

The CDR3 sequence: CASSLGPNGNEQFF. DNA of the CDR3: TGCGCCAGCAGCTTGGGGCCAAATGGGAATGAGCAGTTCTTC. The chain carries TRBV5-1 and TRBJ2-1; D call uncertain. The germline V gene has CDR1 SGHRS and CDR2 YFSETQ. The CDR3 is 14 residues long. Trimming removed 0 bases at V and 7 bases at J, with 11 bases between.

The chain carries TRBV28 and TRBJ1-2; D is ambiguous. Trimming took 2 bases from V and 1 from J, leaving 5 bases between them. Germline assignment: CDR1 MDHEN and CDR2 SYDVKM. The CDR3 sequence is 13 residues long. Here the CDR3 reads CASSLRFNYGYTF. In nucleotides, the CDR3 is TGTGCCAGCAGTTTAAGGTTTAACTATGGCTACACCTTC.

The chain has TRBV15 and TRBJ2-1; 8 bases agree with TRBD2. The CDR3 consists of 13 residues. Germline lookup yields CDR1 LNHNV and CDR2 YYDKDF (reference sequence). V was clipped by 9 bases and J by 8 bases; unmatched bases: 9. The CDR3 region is CATGAGRGDEQFF. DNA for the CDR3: TGTGCCACTGGGGCCGGGAGGGGGGATGAGCAGTTCTTC.

CDR3 protein: CASSKASWRGNYEQYF. In DNA form, the CDR3 reads TGTGCCAGCAGCAAAGCGAGTTGGCGGGGTAACTACGAGCAGTACTTC. This chain connects TRBV21-1 to TRBJ2-7; TRBD2, the table's D call, lacks a check against the DNA. TRBV21-1 is described as a pseudogene. The CDR3 runs to 16 residues.

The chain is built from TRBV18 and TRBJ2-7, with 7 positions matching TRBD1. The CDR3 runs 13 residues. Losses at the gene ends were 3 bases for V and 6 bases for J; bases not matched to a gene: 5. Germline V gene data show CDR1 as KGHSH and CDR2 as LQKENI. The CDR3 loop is CASSPYRGSEQYF. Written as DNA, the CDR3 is TGTGCCAGCTCACCGTACAGGGGCAGCGAGCAGTACTTC.

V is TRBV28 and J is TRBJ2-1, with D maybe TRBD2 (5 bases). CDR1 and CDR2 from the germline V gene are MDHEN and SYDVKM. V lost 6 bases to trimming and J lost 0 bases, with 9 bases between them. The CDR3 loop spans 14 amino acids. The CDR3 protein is CASRGEVSYNEQFF. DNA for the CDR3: TGTGCCAGCAGGGGAGAGGTCTCCTACAATGAGCAGTTCTTC.

This CDR3 reads CASSLGGDSSYEQYF. The CDR3 DNA sequence: TGTGCCAGCAGTTTAGGTGGGGACAGCTCCTACGAGCAGTACTTC. This chain joins TRBV28 and TRBJ2-7; 7 bases are a match to TRBD1. This CDR3 comprises 15 residues. Germline values: CDR1 MDHEN, CDR2 SYDVKM. V shed 2 bases and J 0 bases; nucleotides not matched to a gene: 4.

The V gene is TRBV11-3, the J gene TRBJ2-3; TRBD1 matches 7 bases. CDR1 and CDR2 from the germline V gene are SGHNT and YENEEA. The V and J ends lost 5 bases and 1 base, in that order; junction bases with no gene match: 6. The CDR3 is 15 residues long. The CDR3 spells CASSARTGGTDTQYF. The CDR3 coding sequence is TGTGCCAGCAGCGCGAGGACAGGAGGCACAGATACGCAGTATTTT.

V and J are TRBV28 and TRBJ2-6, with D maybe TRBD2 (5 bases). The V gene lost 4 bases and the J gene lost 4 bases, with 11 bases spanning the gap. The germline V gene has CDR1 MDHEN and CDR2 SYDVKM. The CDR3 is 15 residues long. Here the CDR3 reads CASSYGDRGANVLTF. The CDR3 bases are TGTGCCAGCAGTTACGGGGATCGGGGGGCCAACGTCCTGACTTTC.